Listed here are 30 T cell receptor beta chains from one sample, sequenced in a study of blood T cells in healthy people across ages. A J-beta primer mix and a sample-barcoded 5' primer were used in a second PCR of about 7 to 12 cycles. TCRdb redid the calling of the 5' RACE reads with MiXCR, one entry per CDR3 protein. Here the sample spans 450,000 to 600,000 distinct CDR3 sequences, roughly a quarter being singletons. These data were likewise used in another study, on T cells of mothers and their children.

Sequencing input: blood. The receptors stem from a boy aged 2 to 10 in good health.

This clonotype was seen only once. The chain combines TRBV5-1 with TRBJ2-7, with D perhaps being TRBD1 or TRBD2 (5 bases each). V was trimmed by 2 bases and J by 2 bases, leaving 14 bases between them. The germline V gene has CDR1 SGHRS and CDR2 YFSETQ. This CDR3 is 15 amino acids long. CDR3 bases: TGCGCCAGCAGCTTCGACGGCCGGGGCGCCTACGAGCAGTACTTC. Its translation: CASSFDGRGAYEQYF.

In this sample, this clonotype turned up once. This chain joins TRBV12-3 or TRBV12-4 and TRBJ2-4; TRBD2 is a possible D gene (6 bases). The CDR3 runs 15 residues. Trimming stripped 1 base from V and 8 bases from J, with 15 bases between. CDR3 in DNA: TGTGCCAGCAGTTTAGGATCGCGGGGCGGAGACATTCAGTACTTC. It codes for CASSLGSRGGDIQYF.

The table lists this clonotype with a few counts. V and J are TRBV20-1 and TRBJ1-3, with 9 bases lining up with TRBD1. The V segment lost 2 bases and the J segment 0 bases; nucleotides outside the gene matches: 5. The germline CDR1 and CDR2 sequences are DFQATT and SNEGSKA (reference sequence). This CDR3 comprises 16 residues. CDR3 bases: TGCAGTGCTAGATGGGGACAGGGCTTCTCTGGAAACACCATATATTTT. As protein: CSARWGQGFSGNTIYF.

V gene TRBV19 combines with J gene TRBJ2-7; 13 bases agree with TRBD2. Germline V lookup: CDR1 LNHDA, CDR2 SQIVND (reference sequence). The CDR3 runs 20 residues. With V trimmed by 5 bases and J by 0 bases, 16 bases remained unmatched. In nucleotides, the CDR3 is TGTGCCAGTAGTCTCCGGACTAGCGGGAGTTGGTGGGAACTCTCCTACGAGCAGTACTTC. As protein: CASSLRTSGSWWELSYEQYF.

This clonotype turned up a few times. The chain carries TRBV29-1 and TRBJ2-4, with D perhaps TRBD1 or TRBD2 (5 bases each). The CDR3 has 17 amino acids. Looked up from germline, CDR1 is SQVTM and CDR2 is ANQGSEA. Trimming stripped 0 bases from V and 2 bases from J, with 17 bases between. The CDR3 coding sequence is TGCAGCGTTGAAGAAGGACGGGGCCTTACATCCAAAAACATTCAGTACTTC. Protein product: CSVEEGRGLTSKNIQYF.

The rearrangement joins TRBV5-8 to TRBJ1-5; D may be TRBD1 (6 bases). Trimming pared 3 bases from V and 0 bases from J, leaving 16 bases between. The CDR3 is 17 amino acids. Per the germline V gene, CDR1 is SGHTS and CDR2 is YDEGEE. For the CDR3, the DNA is TGTGCCAGCAGCTCAGGTGGGGGGGCCCATAGCAATCAGCCCCAGCATTTT. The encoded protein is CASSSGGGAHSNQPQHF.

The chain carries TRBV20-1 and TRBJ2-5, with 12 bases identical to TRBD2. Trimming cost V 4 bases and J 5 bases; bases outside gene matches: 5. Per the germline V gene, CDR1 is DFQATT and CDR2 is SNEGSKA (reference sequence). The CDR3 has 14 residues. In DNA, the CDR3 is TGCAGTGCTACCCTAGCGGGAGGGGGGGAGACCCAGTACTTC. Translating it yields CSATLAGGGETQYF.

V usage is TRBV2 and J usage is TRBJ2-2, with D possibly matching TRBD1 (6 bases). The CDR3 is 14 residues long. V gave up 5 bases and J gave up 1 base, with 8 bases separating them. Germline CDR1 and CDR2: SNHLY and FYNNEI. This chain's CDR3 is CASSTQGNTGELFF. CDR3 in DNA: TGTGCCAGCAGTACACAGGGGAACACCGGGGAGCTGTTTTTT.

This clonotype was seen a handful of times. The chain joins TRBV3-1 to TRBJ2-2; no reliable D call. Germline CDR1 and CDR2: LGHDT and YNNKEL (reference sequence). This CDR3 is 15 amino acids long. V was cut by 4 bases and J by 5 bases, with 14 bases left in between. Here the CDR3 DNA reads TGTGCCAGCAGCCCCGTAGGGAAGTTAACCGGGGAGCTGTTTTTT. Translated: CASSPVGKLTGELFF.

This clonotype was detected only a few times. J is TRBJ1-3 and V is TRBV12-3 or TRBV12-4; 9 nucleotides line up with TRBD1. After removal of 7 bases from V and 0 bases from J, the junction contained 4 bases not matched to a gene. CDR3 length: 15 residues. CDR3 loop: CASTGTGTSGNTIYF. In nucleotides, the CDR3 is TGTGCCAGCACGGGGACAGGGACCTCTGGAAACACCATATATTTT.

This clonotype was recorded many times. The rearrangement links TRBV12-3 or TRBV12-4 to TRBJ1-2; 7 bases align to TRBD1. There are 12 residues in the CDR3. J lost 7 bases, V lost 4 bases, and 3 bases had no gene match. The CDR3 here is CASSSTGVGYTF. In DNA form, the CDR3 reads TGTGCCAGCAGTTCCACAGGGGTTGGCTACACCTTC.

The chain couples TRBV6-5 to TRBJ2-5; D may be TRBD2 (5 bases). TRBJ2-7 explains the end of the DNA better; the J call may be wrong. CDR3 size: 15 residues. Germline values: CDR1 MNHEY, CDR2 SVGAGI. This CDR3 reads CASRRYALAPYEQYF. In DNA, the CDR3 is TGTGCCAGCAGACGCTACGCCCTAGCCCCCTACGAGCAGTACTTC.

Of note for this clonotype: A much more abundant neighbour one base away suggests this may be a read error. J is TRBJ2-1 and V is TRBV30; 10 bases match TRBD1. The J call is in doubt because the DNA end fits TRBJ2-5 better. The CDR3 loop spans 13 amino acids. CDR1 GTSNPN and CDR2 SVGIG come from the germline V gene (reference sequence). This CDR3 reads CAWSGDRGGTQYF. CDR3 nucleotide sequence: TGTGCCTGGAGTGGGGACAGGGGAGGGACCCAGTACTTC.

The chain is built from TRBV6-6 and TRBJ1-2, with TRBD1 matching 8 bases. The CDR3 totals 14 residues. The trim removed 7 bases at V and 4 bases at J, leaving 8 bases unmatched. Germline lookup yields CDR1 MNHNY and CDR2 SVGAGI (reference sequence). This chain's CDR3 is CASKTDRVGYGYTF. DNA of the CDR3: TGTGCCAGCAAAACGGACAGGGTTGGCTATGGCTACACCTTC.

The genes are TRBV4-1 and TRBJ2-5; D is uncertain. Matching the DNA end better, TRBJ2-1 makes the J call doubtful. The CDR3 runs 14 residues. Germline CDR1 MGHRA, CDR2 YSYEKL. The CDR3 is CASSQISNGNEQFF. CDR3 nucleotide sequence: TGCGCCAGCAGCCAAATCTCCAACGGCAATGAGCAGTTCTTC.

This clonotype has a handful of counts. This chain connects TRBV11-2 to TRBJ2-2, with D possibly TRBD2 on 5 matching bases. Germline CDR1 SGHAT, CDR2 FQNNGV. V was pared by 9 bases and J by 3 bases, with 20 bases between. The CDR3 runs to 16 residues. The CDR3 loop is CASLGHGIEDTGELFF. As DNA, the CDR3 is TGTGCCAGTCTAGGTCACGGGATTGAGGACACCGGGGAGCTGTTTTTT.

The CDR3 loop is CASSQEMGTGTYEQYF. CDR3 nucleotides: TGTGCCAGCAGCCAAGAGATGGGGACAGGGACCTACGAGCAGTACTTC. The chain is built from TRBV4-2 and TRBJ2-7, with 9 bases that match TRBD1. The CDR3 consists of 16 residues. CDR1 LGHNA and CDR2 YNFKEQ come from the germline V gene. V lost 0 bases and J lost 2; bases outside the gene matches: 5.

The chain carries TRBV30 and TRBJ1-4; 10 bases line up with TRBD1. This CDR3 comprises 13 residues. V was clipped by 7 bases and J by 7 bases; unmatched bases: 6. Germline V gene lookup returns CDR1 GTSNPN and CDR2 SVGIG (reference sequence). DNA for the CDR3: TGTGCCTCTACTGGGGACAGGGGTGAAAAACTGTTTTTT. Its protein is CASTGDRGEKLFF.

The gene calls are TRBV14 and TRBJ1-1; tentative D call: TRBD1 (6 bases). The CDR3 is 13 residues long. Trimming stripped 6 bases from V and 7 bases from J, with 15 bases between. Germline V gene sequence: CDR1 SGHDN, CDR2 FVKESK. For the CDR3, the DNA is TGTGCCAGCAGAGAGACAGGAAAAGGTGAAGCTTTCTTT. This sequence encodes CASRETGKGEAFF.

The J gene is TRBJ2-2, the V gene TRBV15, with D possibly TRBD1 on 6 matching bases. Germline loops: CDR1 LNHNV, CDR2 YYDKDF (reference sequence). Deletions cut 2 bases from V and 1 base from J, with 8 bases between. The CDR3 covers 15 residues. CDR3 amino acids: CATSRWTENTGELFF. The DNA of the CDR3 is TGTGCCACCAGCAGATGGACAGAGAACACCGGGGAGCTGTTTTTT. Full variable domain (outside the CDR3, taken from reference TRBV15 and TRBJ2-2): DAMVIQNPRYQVTQFGKPVTLSCSQTLNHNVMYWYQQKSSQAPKLLFHYYDKDFNNEADTPDNFQSRRPNTSFCFLDIRSPGLGDTAMYLCATSRWTENTGELFFGEGSRLTVL.

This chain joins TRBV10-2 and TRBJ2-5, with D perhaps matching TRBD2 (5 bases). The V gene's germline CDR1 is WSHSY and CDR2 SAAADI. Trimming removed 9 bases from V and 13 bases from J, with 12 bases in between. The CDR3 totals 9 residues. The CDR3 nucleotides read TGCGCCAGAAGACGGGGTCCGTACTTC. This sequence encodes CARRRGPYF.

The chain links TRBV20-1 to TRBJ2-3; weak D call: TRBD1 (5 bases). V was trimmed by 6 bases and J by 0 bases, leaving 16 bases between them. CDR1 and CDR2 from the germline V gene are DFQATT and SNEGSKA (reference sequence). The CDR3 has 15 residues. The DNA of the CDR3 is TGCAGTGCCAATAATGGGGCTATGAGCACAGATACGCAGTATTTT. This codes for CSANNGAMSTDTQYF.

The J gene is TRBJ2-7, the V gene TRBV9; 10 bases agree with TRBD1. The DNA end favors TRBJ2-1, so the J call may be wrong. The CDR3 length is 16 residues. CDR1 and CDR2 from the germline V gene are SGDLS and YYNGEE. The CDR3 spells CASSVLTGGSYNEQFF. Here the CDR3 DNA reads TGTGCCAGCAGCGTCCTGACAGGGGGCAGCTACAATGAGCAGTTCTTC.

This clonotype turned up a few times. The CDR3 region is CAWTAQNYEQYF. The CDR3, as DNA: TGTGCCTGGACTGCACAGAACTACGAGCAGTACTTC. The rearrangement joins TRBV30 to TRBJ2-5, with D hard to call. The J call may be incorrect, as the DNA end agrees better with TRBJ2-7. The germline V gene encodes CDR1 GTSNPN and CDR2 SVGIG (reference sequence). This CDR3 region has 12 residues.

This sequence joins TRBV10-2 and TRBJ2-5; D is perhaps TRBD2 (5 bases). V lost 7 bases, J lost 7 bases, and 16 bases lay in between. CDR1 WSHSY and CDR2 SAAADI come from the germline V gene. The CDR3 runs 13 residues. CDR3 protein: CASNLAGRATQYF. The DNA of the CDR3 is TGCGCCAGCAATCTAGCAGGTCGGGCGACCCAGTACTTC.

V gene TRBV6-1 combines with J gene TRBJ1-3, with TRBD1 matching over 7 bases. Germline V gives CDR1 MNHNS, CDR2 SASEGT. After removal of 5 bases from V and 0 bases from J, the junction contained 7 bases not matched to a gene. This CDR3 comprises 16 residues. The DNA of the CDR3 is TGTGCCAGCAGTCCACAGGGGCCCAGCTCTGGAAACACCATATATTTT. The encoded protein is CASSPQGPSSGNTIYF.

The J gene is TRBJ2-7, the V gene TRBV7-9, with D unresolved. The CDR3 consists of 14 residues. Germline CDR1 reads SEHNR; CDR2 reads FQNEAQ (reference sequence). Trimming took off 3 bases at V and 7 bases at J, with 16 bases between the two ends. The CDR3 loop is CASSFVTSLGEQYF. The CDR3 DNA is TGTGCCAGCAGCTTTGTCACCAGCTTGGGTGAGCAGTACTTC.

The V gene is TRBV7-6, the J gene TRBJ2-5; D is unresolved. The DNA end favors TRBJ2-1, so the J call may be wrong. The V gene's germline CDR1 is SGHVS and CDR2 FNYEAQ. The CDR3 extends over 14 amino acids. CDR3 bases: TGTGCCAGCAGCCTAACGGACGGTCTTCAAGAGCAGTTCTTC. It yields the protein CASSLTDGLQEQFF.

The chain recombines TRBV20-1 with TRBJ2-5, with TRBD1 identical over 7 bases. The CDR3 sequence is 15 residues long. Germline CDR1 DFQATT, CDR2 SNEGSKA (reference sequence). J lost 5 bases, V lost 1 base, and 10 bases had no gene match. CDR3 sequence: CSARGETGLQETQYF. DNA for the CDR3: TGCAGTGCTAGAGGCGAGACAGGGCTTCAGGAGACCCAGTACTTC.

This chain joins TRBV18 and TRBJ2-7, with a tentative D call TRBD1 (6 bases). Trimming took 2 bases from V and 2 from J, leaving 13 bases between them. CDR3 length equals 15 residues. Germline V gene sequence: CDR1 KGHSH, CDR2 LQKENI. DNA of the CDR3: TGTGCCAGCTCACCAACGGACAGAAGAACCTACGAGCAGTACTTC. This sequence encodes CASSPTDRRTYEQYF.